Presented here are 12 T cell receptor beta chains from one specimen sequenced in a study of blood T cell repertoires in COVID-19. TCRdb keeps only in-frame clones here, not all; method: immunoSEQ multiplex PCR. The data contain hundreds of thousands of clones, 89% of them singletons. The sample consisted of peripheral blood. The receptors were gathered from a woman in her twenties or thirties with COVID-19, enrolled during active disease.

The CDR3 spells CASSIPRAGGRETQYF. CDR3 DNA sequence: TGTGCCAGTAGTATCCCCAGGGCAGGGGGCCGGGAGACCCAGTACTTC. The chain combines TRBV19 with TRBJ2-5, with 8 bases that match TRBD1. Germline trimming cut 3 bases from V and 5 bases from J; bases unmatched to any gene: 11. The CDR3 extends over 16 amino acids. Germline V CDR1 and CDR2: LNHDA, SQIVND (reference sequence).

This clone is a singleton in its sample. V usage is TRBV18 and J usage is TRBJ1-1; 9 bases match TRBD1. The length of the CDR3 is 17 residues. V trimming: 3 bases; J trimming: 11 bases; junction bases outside the gene matches: 19. Per germline, CDR1 KGHSH and CDR2 LQKENI. In nucleotides, the CDR3 is TGTGCCAGCTCACCCCTTTCCGCGGGACAGGGCAATGTGGGGGCTTTCTTT. Residues: CASSPLSAGQGNVGAFF.

The genes are TRBV4-3 and TRBJ1-1; 9 nucleotides line up with TRBD1. This CDR3 is 16 amino acids long. Per the germline V gene, CDR1 is LGHNA and CDR2 is YSLEER. V lost 1 base to trimming and J lost 0 bases; unmatched junction nucleotides: 3. The CDR3 bases are TGCGCCAGCAGCCAAGGACAGGGGGTTATGAACACTGAAGCTTTCTTT. This codes for CASSQGQGVMNTEAFF.

The chain recombines TRBV29-1 with TRBJ2-1; tentatively, D is TRBD1 (6 bases). Trimming removed 5 bases at V and 0 bases at J, with 8 bases between. Germline V gives CDR1 SQVTM, CDR2 ANQGSEA. There are 13 residues in the CDR3. CDR3 bases: TGCAGCGTTTCGGACAGCTCCTACAATGAGCAGTTCTTC. This codes for CSVSDSSYNEQFF.

The chain recombines TRBV2 with TRBJ1-2; D may be TRBD1 (6 bases). This CDR3 has 14 amino acids. V dropped 4 bases and J dropped 8 bases, with 17 bases sitting between them. CDR1 is SNHLY, CDR2 FYNNEI, per germline. CDR3 DNA: TGTGCCAGCAGTGGCCCCAGGGGTGGTTCGGGCTACACCTTC. Protein sequence: CASSGPRGGSGYTF.

This clone has a single count. This chain connects TRBV30 to TRBJ2-3, with 7 bases that match TRBD2. Unmatched junction bases numbered 3, after V lost 0 bases and J lost 6 bases. The CDR3 is 13 amino acids. Germline assignment: CDR1 GTSNPN and CDR2 SVGIG (reference sequence). CDR3 region: CAWSVGRVDTQYF. Here the CDR3 DNA reads TGTGCCTGGAGTGTGGGGAGGGTGGATACGCAGTATTTT.

The rearrangement uses TRBV2 and TRBJ2-7; 10 bases are a match to TRBD2. This CDR3 has 18 amino acids. In germline, CDR1 is SNHLY, CDR2 FYNNEI. V trimming: 5 bases; J trimming: 1 base; junction bases outside the gene matches: 14. CDR3 DNA: TGTGCCAGCAGTCCCCGTAAACTAGCGGGGCGAAAATCCTACGAGCAGTACTTC. Residues: CASSPRKLAGRKSYEQYF.

Written as DNA, the CDR3 is TGTGCCAGCAGCAAGCGGGAGGCCCTTTTCGAGCAGTACGTC. The encoded protein is CASSKREALFEQYV. The V gene is TRBV9, the J gene TRBJ2-7, with TRBD2 matching 9 bases. Losses at the gene ends were 4 bases for V and 6 bases for J; bases not matched to a gene: 8. From germline, CDR1 is SGDLS and CDR2 YYNGEE. This CDR3 region has 14 residues.

The rearrangement joins TRBV18 to TRBJ2-2; D is unresolved. In germline, CDR1 is KGHSH, CDR2 LQKENI. CDR3 length: 16 amino acids. Trimming left V 3 bases short and J 2 bases short, with 13 bases between. This CDR3 is CASSPSRPENTGELFF. The CDR3 nucleotides are TGTGCCAGCTCACCGTCCAGGCCGGAAAACACCGGGGAGCTGTTTTTT.

The rearrangement links TRBV10-3 to TRBJ2-3; 9 bases agree with TRBD2. The CDR3 extends over 15 amino acids. V lost 2 bases and J lost 2; bases outside the gene matches: 2. CDR1 and CDR2 from the germline V gene are ENHRY and SYGVKD. The CDR3 DNA sequence: TGTGCCATCAGTGAGGGCGGGGGGGCCACAGATACGCAGTATTTT. Amino acids: CAISEGGGATDTQYF.

In DNA form, the CDR3 reads TGTGCCAGCAAACCCCTAGCGGGACCCACAGATACGCAGTATTTT. Protein: CASKPLAGPTDTQYF. This chain uses TRBV7-8 with TRBJ2-3; 9 bases are shared with TRBD2. Per the germline V gene, CDR1 is SGHVS and CDR2 is FQNEAQ. The V segment lost 7 bases and the J segment 2 bases; nucleotides outside the gene matches: 7. The CDR3 runs to 15 residues.

CDR3 bases: TGTGCCAGCAGCCAAGAAAGGGCTAGCGACAATGAGCAGTTCTTC. Translated: CASSQERASDNEQFF. J is TRBJ2-1 and V is TRBV4-2; D may be TRBD2 (6 bases). V was shortened by 0 bases and J by 5 bases, with 11 bases between the two germline ends. The length of the CDR3 is 15 residues. Germline loops: CDR1 LGHNA, CDR2 YNFKEQ.